This T cell receptor beta chain came from a study of cytomegalovirus exposure and HLA in healthy donors. Whole-study findings and limits: CMV serostatus was the sole immune exposure information available. As a later analysis showed, several of the most significant clusters appeared to be linked to common viral pathogens.

Note on this clone: Its antigen remains unidentified.

The V gene end was trimmed by 5 bases and the J gene end by 2 bases; junction bases not matched to a gene: 8. Germline CDR1 reads MNHNY; CDR2 reads SVGAGI (reference sequence). This CDR3 contains 15 residues. PCR primers comprised 60 Vbeta and 13 Jbeta primers. The method was immunoSEQ multiplex PCR; TCRdb's version includes in-frame clones alone and lacks a portion of them. In the table there are about 120,000 clones, 75% to 85% of which are singletons. The chain couples TRBV6-6 to TRBJ1-2, with 7 bases that match TRBD1. Source material: PBMCs. This sequence was found in a man aged 40-49 years in good health and CMV-seronegative. CDR3 amino acids: CASSRPATGNYGYTF. In DNA form, the CDR3 reads TGTGCCAGCAGTCGCCCCGCGACAGGGAACTATGGCTACACCTTC.